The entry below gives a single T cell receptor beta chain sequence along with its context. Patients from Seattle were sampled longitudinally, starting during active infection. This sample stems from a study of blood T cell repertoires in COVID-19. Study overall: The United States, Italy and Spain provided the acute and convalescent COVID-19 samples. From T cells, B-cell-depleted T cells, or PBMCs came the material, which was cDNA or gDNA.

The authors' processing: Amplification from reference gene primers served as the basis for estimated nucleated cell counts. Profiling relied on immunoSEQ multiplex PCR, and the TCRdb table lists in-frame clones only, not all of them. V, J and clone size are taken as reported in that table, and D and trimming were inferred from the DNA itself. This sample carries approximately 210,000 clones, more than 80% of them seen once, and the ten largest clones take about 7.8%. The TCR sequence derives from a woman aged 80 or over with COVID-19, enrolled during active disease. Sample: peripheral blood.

CDR3 loop: CASSQGQGIPEAFF. Written as DNA, the CDR3 is TGTGCCAGCTCACAAGGACAGGGGATCCCTGAAGCTTTCTTT. This sequence joins TRBV18 and TRBJ1-1; the match to TRBD1 covers 9 bases. The germline V gene has CDR1 KGHSH and CDR2 LQKENI. With V trimmed by 4 bases and J by 6 bases, 6 bases remained unmatched. This CDR3 has 14 amino acids. The variable domain in full, with the rest retrieved from reference TRBV18 and TRBJ1-1, is NAGVMQNPRHLVRRRGQEARLRCSPMKGHSHVYWYRQLPEEGLKFMVYLQKENIIDESGMPKERFSAEFPKEGPSILRIQQVVRGDSAAYFCASSQGQGIPEAFFGQGTRLTVV.